This TCR beta chain was captured in a study of a mutant IDH1 vaccine in newly diagnosed glioma. Study-level findings and limits: Of the patients, 80% to 95% had vaccine-induced immune responses.

This clone showed up just a few times. Antigen unknown. This CDR3 is 11 amino acids long. The V and J ends lost 6 bases and 6 bases respectively, with 11 bases between them. The germline V gene has CDR1 GTSNPN and CDR2 SVGIG (reference sequence). Time point specified: week 23, last vaccination. Topical imiquimod was applied with each vaccine dose, which held 300 ug of mutant IDH1 20-mer peptide. TCRdb keeps only in-frame clones here, not all; method: immunoSEQ multiplex PCR. The sample yields about 72,000 clones, approximately 87% seen once. This sequence joins TRBV30 and TRBJ1-1; no definite D call. The origin of this receptor is a man aged 18 to 29 with glioma. Sequenced here: PBMCs, sampled from a glioma patient whose treatment included an IDH1 peptide vaccine. For the CDR3, the DNA is TGTGCCTGCAAACGGGCCTCTGAAGCTTTCTTT. Translation gives CACKRASEAFF.